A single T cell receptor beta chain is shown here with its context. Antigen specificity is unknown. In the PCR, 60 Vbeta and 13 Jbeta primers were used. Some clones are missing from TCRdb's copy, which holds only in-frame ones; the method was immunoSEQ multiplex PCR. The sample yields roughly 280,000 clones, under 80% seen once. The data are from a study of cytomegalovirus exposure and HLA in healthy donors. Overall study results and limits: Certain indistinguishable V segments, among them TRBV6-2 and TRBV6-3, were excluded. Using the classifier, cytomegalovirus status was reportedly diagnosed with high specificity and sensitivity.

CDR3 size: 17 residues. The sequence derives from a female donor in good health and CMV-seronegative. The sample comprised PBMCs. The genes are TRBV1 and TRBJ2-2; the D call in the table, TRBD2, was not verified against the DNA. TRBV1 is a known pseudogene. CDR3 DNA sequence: TGCACCAGCAGCCCCCACGGGTCCGGGATGAACACCGGGGAGCTGTTTTTT. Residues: CTSSPHGSGMNTGELFF.